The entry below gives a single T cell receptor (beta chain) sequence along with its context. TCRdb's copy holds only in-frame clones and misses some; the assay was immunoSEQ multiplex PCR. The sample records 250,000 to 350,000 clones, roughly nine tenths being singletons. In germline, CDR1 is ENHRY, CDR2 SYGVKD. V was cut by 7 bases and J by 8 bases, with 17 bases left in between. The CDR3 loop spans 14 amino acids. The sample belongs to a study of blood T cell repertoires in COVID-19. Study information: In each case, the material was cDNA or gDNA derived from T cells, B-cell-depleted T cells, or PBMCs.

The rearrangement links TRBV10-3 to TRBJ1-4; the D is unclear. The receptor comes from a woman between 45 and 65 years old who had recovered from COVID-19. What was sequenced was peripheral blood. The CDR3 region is CAITDTPGGEKLFF. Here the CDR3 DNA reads TGTGCCATCACCGACACCCCTGGAGGAGAAAAACTGTTTTTT.